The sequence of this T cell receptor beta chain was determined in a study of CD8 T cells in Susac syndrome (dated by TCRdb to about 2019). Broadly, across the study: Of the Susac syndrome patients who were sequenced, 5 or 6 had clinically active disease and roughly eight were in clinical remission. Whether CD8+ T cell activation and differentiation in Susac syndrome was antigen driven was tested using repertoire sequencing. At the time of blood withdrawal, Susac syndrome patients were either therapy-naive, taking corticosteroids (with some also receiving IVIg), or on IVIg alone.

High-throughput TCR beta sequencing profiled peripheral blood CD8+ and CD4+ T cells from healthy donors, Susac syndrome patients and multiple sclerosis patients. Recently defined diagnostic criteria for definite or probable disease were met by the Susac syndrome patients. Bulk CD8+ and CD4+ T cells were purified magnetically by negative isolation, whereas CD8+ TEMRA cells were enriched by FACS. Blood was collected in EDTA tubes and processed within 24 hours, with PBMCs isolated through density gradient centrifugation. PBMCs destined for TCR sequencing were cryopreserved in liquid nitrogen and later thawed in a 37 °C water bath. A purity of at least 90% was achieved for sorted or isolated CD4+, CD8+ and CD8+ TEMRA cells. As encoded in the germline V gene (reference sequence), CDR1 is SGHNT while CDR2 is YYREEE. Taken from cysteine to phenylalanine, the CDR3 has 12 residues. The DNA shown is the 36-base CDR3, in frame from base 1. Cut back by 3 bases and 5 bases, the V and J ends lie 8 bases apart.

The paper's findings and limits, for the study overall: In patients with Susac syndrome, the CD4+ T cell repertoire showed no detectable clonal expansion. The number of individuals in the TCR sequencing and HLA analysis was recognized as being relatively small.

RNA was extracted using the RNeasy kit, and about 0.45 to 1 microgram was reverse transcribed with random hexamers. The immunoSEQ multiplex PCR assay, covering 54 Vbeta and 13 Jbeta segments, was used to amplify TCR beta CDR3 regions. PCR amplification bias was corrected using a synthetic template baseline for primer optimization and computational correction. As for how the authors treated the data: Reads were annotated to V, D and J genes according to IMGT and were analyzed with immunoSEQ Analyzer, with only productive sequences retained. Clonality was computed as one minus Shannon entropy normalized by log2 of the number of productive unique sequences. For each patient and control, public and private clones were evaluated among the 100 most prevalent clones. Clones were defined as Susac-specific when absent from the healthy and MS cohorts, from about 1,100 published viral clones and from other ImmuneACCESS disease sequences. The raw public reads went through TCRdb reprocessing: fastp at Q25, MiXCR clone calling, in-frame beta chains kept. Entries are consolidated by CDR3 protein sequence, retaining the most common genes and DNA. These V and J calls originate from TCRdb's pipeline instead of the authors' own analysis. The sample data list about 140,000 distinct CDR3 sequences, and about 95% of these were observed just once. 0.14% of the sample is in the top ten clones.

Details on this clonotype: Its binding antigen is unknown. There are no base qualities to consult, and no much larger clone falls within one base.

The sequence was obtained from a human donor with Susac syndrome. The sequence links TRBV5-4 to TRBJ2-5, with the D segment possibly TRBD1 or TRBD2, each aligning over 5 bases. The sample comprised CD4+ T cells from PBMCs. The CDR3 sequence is CASSSREETQYF. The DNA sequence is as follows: TGTGCCAGCAGCTCCAGGGAGGAGACCCAGTACTTC.